This passage covers 26 T cell receptor beta chains from one sample sequenced in a study of cytomegalovirus exposure and HLA in healthy donors. Measured with immunoSEQ multiplex PCR; TCRdb has only the in-frame clones, and not every one. The sample includes about 360,000 clones, 86% of them seen just once. Sequenced: PBMCs. All receptors derive from a woman aged 18-35 years in good health and CMV-seronegative.

The chain has TRBV25-1 and TRBJ2-7, with D possibly being TRBD2 (5 bases). The CDR3 contains 14 residues. The V gene's germline CDR1 is MGHDK and CDR2 SYGVNS. Trimming removed 4 bases at V and 0 bases at J, with 10 bases between. The CDR3 loop is CASSARDSSYEQYF. CDR3 sequence (DNA): TGTGCCAGCAGTGCCCGGGATAGCTCCTACGAGCAGTACTTC.

The chain has TRBV28 and TRBJ1-3, with D tentatively TRBD1 (5 bases). The V gene's germline CDR1 is MDHEN and CDR2 SYDVKM. The length of the CDR3 is 15 residues. V gave up 7 bases and J gave up 2 bases, with 15 bases separating them. The CDR3, as DNA: TGTGCCAGCACCCTCTTCGGGGGTCCTGGAAACACCATATATTTT. As protein: CASTLFGGPGNTIYF.

The V and J genes are TRBV5-1 and TRBJ2-3; weak D call: TRBD2 (5 bases). Germline-derived CDR1 and CDR2 are SGHRS and YFSETQ. The CDR3 is 13 residues long. V lost 5 bases to trimming and J lost 5 bases, with 12 bases between them. The CDR3 is CASRSGNGDTQYF. CDR3 nucleotides: TGCGCCAGCAGGTCCGGGAATGGAGATACGCAGTATTTT.

The J gene is TRBJ1-1, the V gene TRBV21-1; the table's D gene call, TRBD1, was not cross checked with the DNA. TRBV21-1 is noted as a pseudogene. This CDR3 comprises 16 residues. DNA of the CDR3: TGTGCCAGCAGCAAAGCGCCATGGACAGGGAACACTGAAGCTTTCTTT. Its protein product is CASSKAPWTGNTEAFF.

The chain combines TRBV29-1 with TRBJ2-7; 8 bases match TRBD2. Germline trimming cut 5 bases from V and 2 bases from J; bases unmatched to any gene: 11. The germline V gene has CDR1 SQVTM and CDR2 ANQGSEA. The CDR3 has 15 amino acids. CDR3 amino acids: CSVPGGSGNAYEQYF. The CDR3 nucleotides are TGCAGCGTTCCGGGGGGTAGCGGGAATGCCTACGAGCAGTACTTC.

The chain carries TRBV7-9 and TRBJ1-1, with D perhaps TRBD1 (6 bases). Germline assignment: CDR1 SEHNR and CDR2 FQNEAQ (reference sequence). The V and J ends lost 5 bases and 2 bases respectively, with 15 bases between them. This CDR3 comprises 15 residues. The CDR3 reads CASSPRTASNTEAFF. In DNA, the CDR3 is TGTGCCAGCAGCCCAAGGACAGCATCAAACACTGAAGCTTTCTTT.

This clone was observed a few times. The genes are TRBV11-2 and TRBJ1-1, with 7 nucleotides matching TRBD1. The V gene end was trimmed by 5 bases and the J gene end by 0 bases; junction bases not matched to a gene: 3. The germline V gene encodes CDR1 SGHAT and CDR2 FQNNGV. This CDR3 has 14 residues. CDR3 region: CASSEGTVNTEAFF. The CDR3, as DNA: TGTGCCAGCAGCGAGGGGACAGTGAACACTGAAGCTTTCTTT. The complete variable domain, with remaining parts taken from reference TRBV11-2 and TRBJ1-1, reads EAGVAQSPRYKIIEKRQSVAFWCNPISGHATLYWYQQILGQGPKLLIQFQNNGVVDDSQLPKDRFSAERLKGVDSTLKIQPAKLEDSAVYLCASSEGTVNTEAFFGQGTRLTVV.

V usage is TRBV28 and J usage is TRBJ1-4, with D possibly TRBD1 on 5 matching bases. Trimming took 5 bases from V and 1 from J, leaving 11 bases between them. This CDR3 has 15 amino acids. Germline values: CDR1 MDHEN, CDR2 SYDVKM. For the CDR3, the DNA is TGTGCCAGCAGTGACCCGGGGGGAACTAATGAAAAACTGTTTTTT. Translation: CASSDPGGTNEKLFF.

V gene TRBV4-2 combines with J gene TRBJ1-1, with D possibly being TRBD1 (6 bases). V was cut by 2 bases and J by 4 bases, with 14 bases left in between. Germline V gene sequence: CDR1 LGHNA, CDR2 YNFKEQ. CDR3 size: 15 residues. CDR3 region: CASSQSDRGTTEAFF. The CDR3 DNA reads as TGTGCCAGCAGCCAATCTGATAGGGGGACCACTGAAGCTTTCTTT.

This chain connects TRBV28 to TRBJ2-5; TRBD1 might be the D (5 bases). Germline V gives CDR1 MDHEN, CDR2 SYDVKM. The length of the CDR3 is 14 residues. V lost 5 bases, J lost 1 base, and 11 bases lay in between. CDR3 region: CASSTTVPQETQYF. In DNA, the CDR3 is TGTGCCAGCAGTACGACAGTGCCCCAAGAGACCCAGTACTTC.

CDR3 loop: CASSRSGGPNTGELFF. CDR3 nucleotide sequence: TGCGCCAGCAGCCGGAGCGGGGGGCCGAACACCGGGGAGCTGTTTTTT. V is TRBV5-1 and J is TRBJ2-2; 9 bases match TRBD2. The CDR3 sequence is 16 residues long. Losses at the gene ends were 4 bases for V and 0 bases for J; bases not matched to a gene: 4. In germline, CDR1 is SGHRS, CDR2 YFSETQ.

The chain uses TRBV5-1 and TRBJ1-1, with TRBD1 matching over 8 bases. V was clipped by 4 bases and J by 2 bases; unmatched bases: 7. From germline, CDR1 is SGHRS and CDR2 YFSETQ. This CDR3 is 15 amino acids long. The CDR3 loop reads CASSRGDRGNTEAFF. As DNA, the CDR3 is TGCGCCAGCAGCCGCGGAGACAGGGGCAACACTGAAGCTTTCTTT.

This clone was seen a few times. The chain employs TRBV6-4 and TRBJ1-2; 9 nucleotides align to TRBD1. The CDR3 extends over 15 amino acids. V lost 6 bases to trimming and J lost 5 bases; unmatched junction nucleotides: 10. Germline V gene sequence: CDR1 MRHNA, CDR2 SNTAGT. CDR3 nucleotides: TGTGCCAGCAGGGAGACAGGGGGAACGGCATATGGCTACACCTTC. It codes for CASRETGGTAYGYTF.

V usage is TRBV6-1 and J usage is TRBJ1-3; 8 positions match TRBD1. Germline assignment: CDR1 MNHNS and CDR2 SASEGT. The CDR3 length is 16 residues. V shed 2 bases and J 2 bases; nucleotides not matched to a gene: 5. The CDR3 nucleotides are TGTGCCAGCAGTGAACCCCCGACAGGGGCTGGAAACACCATATATTTT. This encodes CASSEPPTGAGNTIYF.

The V and J genes are TRBV2 and TRBJ2-4, with 8 bases lining up with TRBD2. Germline V gene sequence: CDR1 SNHLY, CDR2 FYNNEI. V lost 6 bases, J lost 3 bases, and 4 bases stayed unmatched. The CDR3 covers 14 residues. CDR3 in DNA: TGTGCCAGCAGCTCGACTAGCGTCAAAAACATTCAGTACTTC. Its translation is CASSSTSVKNIQYF.

This rearrangement joins TRBV7-9 to TRBJ2-1; 10 nucleotides align to TRBD2. V dropped 5 bases and J dropped 5; count of bases not matched to a gene: 6. The CDR3 spans 15 residues. Germline CDR1 reads SEHNR; CDR2 reads FQNEAQ (reference sequence). The CDR3 reads CASSPGLAEHNEQFF. The CDR3, as DNA: TGTGCCAGCAGCCCTGGACTAGCGGAGCACAATGAGCAGTTCTTC.

The CDR3 DNA reads TGTGCCAGCAGCGGGGGGGCCGGAGAGACCCAGTACTTC. Its translation: CASSGGAGETQYF. The genes are TRBV5-5 and TRBJ2-5; a possible D gene is TRBD2 (7 bases). The germline V gene has CDR1 SGHKS and CDR2 YYEKEE (reference sequence). The germline V and J ends were trimmed by 4 bases and 4 bases, with 11 bases remaining between them. CDR3 length equals 13 residues.

V and J are TRBV13 and TRBJ2-7; 11 positions match TRBD2. CDR1 PRHDT and CDR2 FYEKMQ come from the germline V gene (reference sequence). The CDR3 sequence is 17 residues long. Trimming at V came to 6 bases and at J to 2 bases, leaving 12 bases not matched to a gene. DNA for the CDR3: TGTGCCAGCAGTATAGGGACTAGCGGTAGCAGCACCTACGAGCAGTACTTC. Its protein product is CASSIGTSGSSTYEQYF.

The chain links TRBV4-1 to TRBJ2-4, with D unresolved. The CDR3 has 15 residues. CDR1 is MGHRA and CDR2 is YSYEKL in the germline V gene. Trimming removed 0 bases from V and 6 bases from J, with 12 bases in between. The CDR3 spells CASSQDSARLNIQYF. As DNA, the CDR3 is TGCGCCAGCAGCCAAGATAGTGCACGCCTAAACATTCAGTACTTC.

The chain couples TRBV18 to TRBJ1-3, with 7 nucleotides matching TRBD1. The germline V gene encodes CDR1 KGHSH and CDR2 LQKENI. V dropped 6 bases and J dropped 2; count of bases not matched to a gene: 4. This CDR3 has 14 residues. In DNA, the CDR3 is TGTGCCAGCTCTCCCGACAGGGCTGGAAACACCATATATTTT. Protein: CASSPDRAGNTIYF.

The chain employs TRBV30 and TRBJ2-3; TRBD2 aligns across 10 bases. Looked up from germline, CDR1 is GTSNPN and CDR2 is SVGIG (reference sequence). The J segment lost 5 bases and the V segment lost 5 bases, leaving 4 bases of the junction unmatched. The CDR3 is made up of 13 amino acids. This chain's CDR3 is CAWGSGRQDTQYF. Here the CDR3 DNA reads TGTGCCTGGGGTAGCGGGAGGCAAGATACGCAGTATTTT.

The chain recombines TRBV4-1 with TRBJ2-7; D possibly corresponds to TRBD2 (6 bases). This CDR3 contains 15 residues. Germline V CDR1 and CDR2: MGHRA, YSYEKL. Trimming left V 1 base short and J 2 bases short, with 12 bases between. Here the CDR3 reads CASSQGRGGTYEQYF. For the CDR3, the DNA is TGCGCCAGCAGCCAAGGACGGGGAGGCACCTACGAGCAGTACTTC.

This clone turned up a few times. The DNA for the CDR3 is TGTGCCCTAGGGACAGGGGACACAGATACGCAGTATTTT. This encodes CALGTGDTDTQYF. The chain couples TRBV6-1 to TRBJ2-3; 10 bases are a match to TRBD1. The V gene's germline CDR1 is MNHNS and CDR2 SASEGT. The CDR3 spans 13 residues. After removal of 11 bases from V and 2 bases from J, the junction contained 4 bases not matched to a gene.

J is TRBJ2-3 and V is TRBV27; D is possibly TRBD2 (6 bases). The CDR3 spans 12 residues. Germline V gene sequence: CDR1 MNHEY, CDR2 SMNVEV (reference sequence). V gave up 6 bases and J gave up 10 bases, with 14 bases separating them. DNA of the CDR3: TGTGCCAGCAGCCCCGGACTATTTTCGCAGTATTTT. Amino acid sequence: CASSPGLFSQYF.

V is TRBV6-1 and J is TRBJ2-7, with D hard to call. The CDR3 sequence is 12 residues long. Germline values: CDR1 MNHNS, CDR2 SASEGT. Trimming removed 1 base from V and 6 bases from J, with 7 bases in between. CDR3 protein: CASSEGLIEQYF. The CDR3 region has the DNA TGTGCCAGCAGTGAAGGGCTGATCGAGCAGTACTTC.

The chain couples TRBV11-2 to TRBJ2-3; 10 positions agree with TRBD2. V dropped 4 bases and J dropped 2; count of bases not matched to a gene: 9. The CDR3 extends over 17 amino acids. CDR1 is SGHAT and CDR2 is FQNNGV in the germline V gene. CDR3 sequence (DNA): TGTGCCAGCAGCTCATATAAGCGGGGGGGCATCACAGATACGCAGTATTTT. This codes for CASSSYKRGGITDTQYF. Using reference TRBV11-2 and TRBJ2-3 for the parts outside the CDR3, the full variable domain is EAGVAQSPRYKIIEKRQSVAFWCNPISGHATLYWYQQILGQGPKLLIQFQNNGVVDDSQLPKDRFSAERLKGVDSTLKIQPAKLEDSAVYLCASSSYKRGGITDTQYFGPGTRLTVL.